Listed here are 32 T cell receptor beta chains from one sample, sequenced in a study of blood T cell repertoires in COVID-19. Profiled with immunoSEQ multiplex PCR; TCRdb holds only in-frame clones, not every one. This table holds approximately 220,000 clones, 65% to 85% found once. The sequenced material came from peripheral blood. The source of these receptors is a woman aged 55-69 years with acute or convalescent COVID-19.

This rearrangement joins TRBV6-5 to TRBJ2-7; weak D call: TRBD1 (6 bases). V shed 6 bases and J shed 5 bases, with 14 bases lying between them. Germline V gives CDR1 MNHEY, CDR2 SVGAGI. The CDR3 loop spans 13 amino acids. The CDR3 protein is CASSRFTGNEQYF. The CDR3 bases are TGTGCCAGCAGCCGGTTCACAGGGAACGAGCAGTACTTC.

This clone was detected once. The CDR3 reads CAWSGLATTSGTQYF. The CDR3 DNA follows: TGTGCCTGGAGTGGTCTAGCCACTACCTCAGGTACGCAGTATTTT. The chain carries TRBV30 and TRBJ2-3; D possibly corresponds to TRBD2 (5 bases). V was cut by 1 base and J by 8 bases, with 19 bases left in between. The CDR3 consists of 15 residues. Germline CDR1 GTSNPN, CDR2 SVGIG (reference sequence). The full variable domain, its missing parts supplied by reference TRBV30 and TRBJ2-3, is SQTIHQWPATLVQPVGSPLSLECTVEGTSNPNLYWYRQAAGRGLQLLFYSVGIGQISSEVPQNLSASRPQDRQFILSSKKLLLSDSGFYLCAWSGLATTSGTQYFGPGTRLTVL.

This chain connects TRBV23-1 to TRBJ1-2, with 9 bases lining up with TRBD1. TRBV23-1 is known as an ORF, though its function is uncertain. Unmatched junction bases numbered 4, after V lost 6 bases and J lost 5 bases. This CDR3 region has 13 residues. The DNA for the CDR3 is TGCGCCAGCAGGGACAGGGGTTCATATGGCTACACCTTC. The encoded protein is CASRDRGSYGYTF.

J is TRBJ2-7 and V is TRBV9; weak D call: TRBD1 (7 bases). The CDR3 totals 14 residues. Trimming left V 4 bases short and J 7 bases short, with 18 bases between. CDR1 and CDR2 from the germline V gene are SGDLS and YYNGEE. The CDR3 DNA reads as TGTGCCAGCAGCATCTCAGGGGGGTCCGGGGAGCAGTACTTC. Its translation is CASSISGGSGEQYF.

V is TRBV2 and J is TRBJ1-1; D unresolved. Germline CDR1 is SNHLY and CDR2 is FYNNEI. V shed 7 bases and J shed 0 bases, with 15 bases lying between them. The CDR3 has 15 residues. The DNA of the CDR3 is TGTGCCAGCACGAGAGAGAATATCATGAACACTGAAGCTTTCTTT. It yields the protein CASTRENIMNTEAFF.

The chain recombines TRBV30 with TRBJ2-1; 8 bases are shared with TRBD2. The CDR3 has 17 residues. Germline V gene data show CDR1 as GTSNPN and CDR2 as SVGIG (reference sequence). J gave up 4 bases and V 1 base, and 12 bases lay outside the gene matches. The CDR3 spells CAWSGARSGGAYNEQFF. The CDR3 DNA reads as TGTGCCTGGAGTGGCGCGAGAAGCGGGGGAGCATACAATGAGCAGTTCTTC.

This clone was observed a handful of times. The rearrangement links TRBV19 to TRBJ2-1, with 7 bases aligning to TRBD1. V shed 2 bases and J 6 bases; nucleotides not matched to a gene: 7. CDR1 and CDR2 (germline): LNHDA, SQIVND (reference sequence). The length of the CDR3 is 15 residues. The CDR3 is CASSILRQGSNEQFF. In DNA, the CDR3 is TGTGCCAGTAGTATACTGCGACAGGGAAGCAATGAGCAGTTCTTC.

The J gene is TRBJ1-1, the V gene TRBV29-1; D unclear. This CDR3 is built from 14 residues. Looked up from germline, CDR1 is SQVTM and CDR2 is ANQGSEA. V was trimmed by 3 bases and J by 1 base, leaving 12 bases between them. Written as DNA, the CDR3 is TGCAGCGTTGACTTAGCACTTACGAACACTGAAGCTTTCTTT. This codes for CSVDLALTNTEAFF.

Notes on this clone: Other DNA sequences in this sample translate to the same CDR3. The chain recombines TRBV19 with TRBJ2-2; D might be TRBD1 (5 bases). CDR1 and CDR2 from the germline V gene are LNHDA and SQIVND (reference sequence). V lost 4 bases and J 0 bases, leaving 6 bases between the germline ends. This CDR3 region has 14 residues. The CDR3 DNA sequence: TGTGCCAGTAGTACGACAGCGAACACCGGGGAGCTGTTTTTT. Translation: CASSTTANTGELFF. The complete variable domain, with remaining parts taken from reference TRBV19 and TRBJ2-2, reads DGGITQSPKYLFRKEGQNVTLSCEQNLNHDAMYWYRQDPGQGLRLIYYSQIVNDFQKGDIAEGYSVSREKKESFPLTVTSAQKNPTAFYLCASSTTANTGELFFGEGSRLTVL.

This chain links TRBV30 with TRBJ1-1; 8 bases are shared with TRBD1. This CDR3 contains 15 residues. Trimming at V came to 5 bases and at J to 1 base, leaving 9 bases not matched to a gene. The germline V gene encodes CDR1 GTSNPN and CDR2 SVGIG (reference sequence). The CDR3 bases are TGTGCCTGGGGTCAGGGGGCGAAGGCGAACACTGAAGCTTTCTTT. Protein sequence: CAWGQGAKANTEAFF.

The chain couples TRBV5-1 to TRBJ1-1; D is unclear. With 0 bases removed from V and 4 bases from J, the gap between germline ends came to 7 bases. This CDR3 is 13 amino acids long. Looked up from germline, CDR1 is SGHRS and CDR2 is YFSETQ. The CDR3 reads CASSLGDFTEAFF. CDR3 sequence (DNA): TGCGCCAGCAGCTTGGGAGATTTCACTGAAGCTTTCTTT. The full variable domain, with the rest looked up from reference TRBV5-1 and TRBJ1-1, is KAGVTQTPRYLIKTRGQQVTLSCSPISGHRSVSWYQQTPGQGLQFLFEYFSETQRNKGNFPGRFSGRQFSNSRSEMNVSTLELGDSALYLCASSLGDFTEAFFGQGTRLTVV.

The chain has TRBV30 and TRBJ1-2; 10 bases fit TRBD1. This CDR3 is built from 17 residues. Looked up from germline, CDR1 is GTSNPN and CDR2 is SVGIG (reference sequence). With V trimmed by 5 bases and J by 4 bases, 16 bases remained unmatched. The CDR3 bases are TGTGCCTGGGGGCTCGCGGGACAGGGGTCCGCCTTCTATGGCTACACCTTC. Translated, it gives CAWGLAGQGSAFYGYTF.

The chain combines TRBV30 with TRBJ1-6; D is unresolved. Germline CDR1 and CDR2: GTSNPN and SVGIG (reference sequence). This CDR3 spans 14 amino acids. The germline V and J ends were trimmed by 1 base and 6 bases, with 10 bases remaining between them. The CDR3, as DNA: TGTGCCTGGAGTGGAAAGCCCGCTAATTCACCCCTCCACTTT. Protein sequence: CAWSGKPANSPLHF.

This clone appeared a single time. The chain uses TRBV5-1 and TRBJ2-1; unclear D gene. This CDR3 region has 16 residues. V shed 0 bases and J shed 7 bases, with 17 bases lying between them. Germline CDR1 is SGHRS and CDR2 is YFSETQ. DNA of the CDR3: TGCGCCAGCAGCTTGGTGCCGCAGGCCAGCCCGAATGAGCAGTTCTTC. The encoded protein is CASSLVPQASPNEQFF.

This chain uses TRBV2 with TRBJ2-3; tentatively, D is TRBD1 (6 bases). This CDR3 comprises 16 residues. Germline loops: CDR1 SNHLY, CDR2 FYNNEI. V was trimmed by 5 bases and J by 0 bases, leaving 15 bases between them. The CDR3 DNA is TGTGCCAGCAGTCCACGGACAGCCCCGAGCACAGATACGCAGTATTTT. It specifies CASSPRTAPSTDTQYF.

The rearrangement joins TRBV5-4 to TRBJ2-3; 10 nucleotides match TRBD2. The CDR3 is made up of 16 amino acids. Trimming cost V 4 bases and J 4 bases; bases outside gene matches: 9. CDR1 and CDR2 (germline): SGHNT, YYREEE (reference sequence). CDR3 protein: CASSLGLAGEADTQYF. The CDR3 DNA reads as TGTGCCAGCAGCCTTGGCCTAGCGGGGGAGGCAGATACGCAGTATTTT.

The chain employs TRBV6-6 and TRBJ2-5; TRBD1 aligns across 7 bases. Germline V gene sequence: CDR1 MNHNY, CDR2 SVGAGI (reference sequence). The CDR3 has 13 residues. V lost 4 bases and J lost 3; bases outside the gene matches: 2. The CDR3 coding sequence is TGTGCCAGCAGTTCGACAGGGAAAGAGACCCAGTACTTC. The encoded protein is CASSSTGKETQYF.

The chain carries TRBV19 and TRBJ1-5, with D possibly matching TRBD1 (6 bases). The CDR3 runs 13 residues. Trimming cost V 2 bases and J 6 bases, with 8 bases left between them. The germline V gene encodes CDR1 LNHDA and CDR2 SQIVND (reference sequence). The CDR3 DNA is TGTGCCAGTAGTATAACAGGGACTCAGCCCCAGCATTTT. Protein sequence: CASSITGTQPQHF.

The chain carries TRBV13 and TRBJ2-7; 9 bases match TRBD1. This CDR3 has 14 residues. CDR1 and CDR2 (germline): PRHDT, FYEKMQ (reference sequence). V lost 5 bases, J lost 2 bases, and 4 bases stayed unmatched. In DNA form, the CDR3 reads TGTGCCAGCAGCCGAGGACAGGGGACCTACGAGCAGTACTTC. This encodes CASSRGQGTYEQYF.

The rearrangement links TRBV2 to TRBJ2-1; 9 bases map to TRBD2. Looked up from germline, CDR1 is SNHLY and CDR2 is FYNNEI. The CDR3 sequence is 15 residues long. J lost 7 bases, V lost 2 bases, and 6 bases had no gene match. CDR3 sequence (DNA): TGTGCCAGCAGTGAACAGGCGGGGGGGCCGAATGAGCAGTTCTTC. This gives the protein CASSEQAGGPNEQFF.

In DNA form, the CDR3 reads TGCGCCAGCAGCAAAGACAGGGGGAGAACTGAAGCTTTCTTT. This gives the protein CASSKDRGRTEAFF. The V gene is TRBV5-1, the J gene TRBJ1-1, with 9 bases that match TRBD1. The J segment lost 5 bases and the V segment lost 4 bases, leaving 6 bases of the junction unmatched. The CDR3 is 14 amino acids. Per the germline V gene, CDR1 is SGHRS and CDR2 is YFSETQ.

For the CDR3, the DNA is TGTGCCAGCAGTCCCGGGACAGGGACCTATGGCTACACCTTC. This sequence encodes CASSPGTGTYGYTF. This chain joins TRBV14 and TRBJ1-2; 9 nucleotides match TRBD1. Germline CDR1 reads SGHDN; CDR2 reads FVKESK. V shed 6 bases and J 4 bases; nucleotides not matched to a gene: 6. The CDR3 is made up of 14 amino acids.

This clone was found once. The rearrangement links TRBV19 to TRBJ2-4; TRBD1 aligns across 8 bases. The junction had 6 bases not matched to a gene; V was cut back by 3 bases and J by 5 bases. This CDR3 is 15 amino acids long. Germline V gene sequence: CDR1 LNHDA, CDR2 SQIVND (reference sequence). This chain's CDR3 is CASSMRVTGENIQYF. The CDR3 coding sequence is TGTGCCAGTAGTATGCGTGTGACAGGGGAAAACATTCAGTACTTC.

The chain links TRBV28 to TRBJ1-4, with 9 positions matching TRBD1. After removal of 4 bases from V and 9 bases from J, the junction contained 6 bases not matched to a gene. Per the germline V gene, CDR1 is MDHEN and CDR2 is SYDVKM. This CDR3 is 14 amino acids long. CDR3 protein: CASSYAGTGKKLFF. The CDR3 DNA follows: TGTGCCAGCAGTTACGCCGGGACAGGGAAAAAACTGTTTTTT.

The chain is built from TRBV19 and TRBJ1-5; a weak D match, TRBD1 (6 bases). V was trimmed by 6 bases and J by 3 bases, leaving 15 bases between them. The length of the CDR3 is 15 residues. Germline CDR1 is LNHDA and CDR2 is SQIVND (reference sequence). For the CDR3, the DNA is TGTGCCAGTAGATTCCAGGGGATACCCAATCAGCCCCAGCATTTT. This gives the protein CASRFQGIPNQPQHF.

The rearrangement links TRBV20-1 to TRBJ1-6; D unclear. The V and J ends lost 3 bases and 6 bases respectively, with 9 bases between them. This CDR3 contains 13 residues. CDR1 and CDR2 (germline): DFQATT, SNEGSKA (reference sequence). The CDR3, as DNA: TGCAGTGCTAGTGCAGGATCTAATTCACCCCTCCACTTT. This gives the protein CSASAGSNSPLHF.

This clone came up once. This rearrangement joins TRBV15 to TRBJ2-5; no firm D call. Trimming removed 0 bases from V and 5 bases from J, with 13 bases in between. Germline V gene data show CDR1 as LNHNV and CDR2 as YYDKDF (reference sequence). The CDR3 extends over 15 amino acids. The CDR3 DNA reads as TGTGCCACCAGCAGAGATAATTTGTCGAGGGAGACCCAGTACTTC. Translated, it gives CATSRDNLSRETQYF.

The chain couples TRBV5-4 to TRBJ2-7, with 7 positions matching TRBD1. Germline CDR1 is SGHNT and CDR2 is YYREEE (reference sequence). With V trimmed by 4 bases and J by 1 base, 8 bases remained unmatched. The CDR3 has 15 residues. The chain's CDR3 is CASSLGRGPSYEQYF. The CDR3 bases are TGTGCCAGCAGCCTGGGTAGGGGGCCATCCTACGAGCAGTACTTC.

V is TRBV5-3 and J is TRBJ2-7, with TRBD1 matching 7 bases. TRBV5-3 is designated an ORF whose function remains uncertain. The CDR3 covers 17 residues. V dropped 4 bases and J dropped 2; count of bases not matched to a gene: 15. For the CDR3, the DNA is TGTGCCAGAAGCCAACAGCTCGCCCGACAGGGAGCCTACGAGCAGTACTTC. The encoded protein is CARSQQLARQGAYEQYF.

The chain joins TRBV7-2 to TRBJ1-3, with D hard to call. Germline CDR1 is SGHTA and CDR2 is FQGNSA. This CDR3 comprises 13 residues. V was clipped by 5 bases and J by 4 bases, with 9 bases between them. CDR3: CASSPGIGNTIYF. In DNA form, the CDR3 reads TGTGCCAGCAGCCCAGGCATAGGAAACACCATATATTTT.

This clone turned up a few times. The chain combines TRBV4-2 with TRBJ1-1; D is perhaps TRBD1 (6 bases). V shed 3 bases and J shed 1 base, with 9 bases lying between them. CDR3 length: 14 amino acids. Germline CDR1 and CDR2: LGHNA and YNFKEQ. CDR3 amino acids: CASSQQDRNTEAFF. For the CDR3, the DNA is TGTGCCAGCAGCCAGCAGGACAGGAACACTGAAGCTTTCTTT.

This rearrangement joins TRBV19 to TRBJ1-1, with 9 bases aligning to TRBD1. V was pared by 3 bases and J by 4 bases, with 3 bases of the junction left unmatched. The CDR3 runs 14 residues. Looked up from germline, CDR1 is LNHDA and CDR2 is SQIVND (reference sequence). The CDR3 spells CASSMGQGSTEAFF. The CDR3 bases are TGTGCCAGTAGTATGGGACAGGGTAGCACTGAAGCTTTCTTT.